A single sample is the source of the 24 T cell receptor beta chains below, sequenced in a study of T-cell memory formation after mild COVID-19. TCRdb called the 5' RACE reads again in MiXCR, with one record for every CDR3 protein. The table has a few hundred thousand distinct CDR3 sequences, around 14% seen once. Sequencing was performed on PBMCs or a T cell subset sorted from them (not recorded which). The receptors derive from a man younger than 35 who had mild COVID-19 (a few samples of this study predate the infection). Cell type and time point are not known.

This clonotype appeared a few times. This chain connects TRBV7-9 to TRBJ2-3; a possible D gene is TRBD1 (5 bases). The V end lost 1 base, the J end lost 2 bases, and 13 bases lay between the germline ends. CDR1 and CDR2 (germline): SEHNR, FQNEAQ (reference sequence). This CDR3 has 16 residues. The CDR3 coding sequence is TGTGCCAGCAGCTTAGTCAAGGGGCCTTTCACAGATACGCAGTATTTT. Its protein product is CASSLVKGPFTDTQYF.

The chain has TRBV7-3 and TRBJ1-6, with TRBD1 as a possible D gene (5 bases). V dropped 3 bases and J dropped 10 bases, with 13 bases sitting between them. The V gene's germline CDR1 is SGHTA and CDR2 FQGTGA. This CDR3 region has 14 residues. The DNA of the CDR3 is TGTGCCAGCAGCTTCAGGGTACGGGAGTCACCCCTCCACTTT. Protein: CASSFRVRESPLHF.

J is TRBJ2-3 and V is TRBV5-1, with D tentatively TRBD2 (6 bases). CDR1 SGHRS and CDR2 YFSETQ come from the germline V gene. Trimming cost V 6 bases and J 0 bases, with 14 bases left between them. The CDR3 has 15 residues. CDR3 amino acids: CASNGGATSTDTQYF. The CDR3 DNA reads as TGCGCCAGCAACGGGGGAGCAACTAGCACAGATACGCAGTATTTT.

This chain uses TRBV5-1 with TRBJ1-2; D is possibly TRBD1 (6 bases). CDR1 and CDR2 from the germline V gene are SGHRS and YFSETQ. V lost 4 bases, J lost 8 bases, and 18 bases lay in between. CDR3 length: 14 amino acids. The CDR3 sequence: CASSLLQGSSGYTF. DNA for the CDR3: TGCGCCAGCAGCCTCCTACAGGGCTCCTCGGGCTACACCTTC.

V usage is TRBV5-1 and J usage is TRBJ2-1; D is uncertain. This CDR3 region has 12 residues. V was shortened by 0 bases and J by 10 bases, with 8 bases between the two germline ends. Germline V gene lookup returns CDR1 SGHRS and CDR2 YFSETQ. CDR3 sequence (DNA): TGCGCCAGCAGCTTGGACGGACCCGAGCAGTTCTTC. Protein product: CASSLDGPEQFF.

V is TRBV21-1 and J is TRBJ1-6; the D call of TRBD1 is as the table states it, not checked on the DNA. TRBV21-1 is a known pseudogene. The CDR3 extends over 21 amino acids. This CDR3 is CASSKVATALREGCHLVSIHF. CDR3 coding DNA: TGTGCCAGCAGCAAAGTAGCAACGGCGCTTAGAGAAGGGTGCCATTTGGTATCCATCCACTTT.

There are a few counts of this clonotype. Written as DNA, the CDR3 is TGTGCCAGCGGCAATCGGGGCAATCAGCCCCAGCATTTT. Translation: CASGNRGNQPQHF. J is TRBJ1-5 and V is TRBV6-5, with D hard to call. The CDR3 is 13 residues long. Trimming shortened V by 8 bases and J by 2 bases, and 10 bases separated the two germline ends. Germline CDR1 and CDR2: MNHEY and SVGAGI.

This clonotype appeared a few times. This chain uses TRBV7-6 with TRBJ2-1; 10 bases are a match to TRBD1. CDR1 SGHVS and CDR2 FNYEAQ come from the germline V gene. CDR3 length: 17 amino acids. The V segment lost 0 bases and the J segment 4 bases; nucleotides outside the gene matches: 6. CDR3 residues: CASSLAPGQGTYNEQFF. The CDR3 bases are TGTGCCAGCAGCTTAGCGCCGGGACAGGGGACTTACAATGAGCAGTTCTTC.

The J gene is TRBJ1-6, the V gene TRBV3-1, with D unresolved. Trimming removed 1 base at V and 9 bases at J, with 10 bases between. This CDR3 spans 14 amino acids. The germline CDR1 and CDR2 sequences are LGHDT and YNNKEL (reference sequence). The CDR3 loop is CASSQASSRSPLHF. The CDR3 DNA reads TGTGCCAGCAGCCAAGCGTCGAGCCGTTCACCCCTCCACTTT.

This chain links TRBV20-1 with TRBJ1-6; weak D call: TRBD1 (5 bases). V lost 3 bases, J lost 3 bases, and 12 bases lay in between. The CDR3 contains 15 residues. Germline CDR1 reads DFQATT; CDR2 reads SNEGSKA (reference sequence). CDR3 residues: CSARYPGVYNSPLHF. The CDR3 nucleotides are TGCAGTGCTAGGTACCCGGGGGTCTATAATTCACCCCTCCACTTT.

The V gene is TRBV7-2, the J gene TRBJ2-3; 9 positions match TRBD2. This CDR3 has 17 residues. The V gene end was trimmed by 4 bases and the J gene end by 4 bases; junction bases not matched to a gene: 12. CDR1 is SGHTA, CDR2 FQGNSA, per germline. The DNA of the CDR3 is TGTGCCAGCAGCTCTTTAGGGACTAGCAGGTTCGCAGATACGCAGTATTTT. Its protein product is CASSSLGTSRFADTQYF.

This clonotype showed up just a few times. This sequence joins TRBV7-9 and TRBJ2-1; maybe TRBD2 (5 bases). Trimming stripped 0 bases from V and 8 bases from J, with 8 bases between. This CDR3 spans 13 amino acids. Per germline, CDR1 SEHNR and CDR2 FQNEAQ (reference sequence). CDR3 region: CASSLAARDEQFF. The CDR3 DNA is TGTGCCAGCAGCTTAGCCGCGAGGGATGAGCAGTTCTTC.

This clonotype turned up a few times. This chain uses TRBV7-9 with TRBJ1-1, with 7 bases identical to TRBD1. After removal of 5 bases from V and 9 bases from J, the junction contained 12 bases not matched to a gene. The CDR3 is 14 amino acids. Germline V gene sequence: CDR1 SEHNR, CDR2 FQNEAQ (reference sequence). CDR3 sequence: CASSPTTGLIQAFF. The CDR3 DNA is TGTGCCAGCAGCCCTACGACAGGGTTGATCCAAGCTTTCTTT.

The chain links TRBV30 to TRBJ2-1; TRBD2 matches at 8 bases. This CDR3 is 14 amino acids long. V shed 3 bases and J 6 bases; nucleotides not matched to a gene: 7. Germline CDR1 GTSNPN, CDR2 SVGIG (reference sequence). The CDR3 DNA reads as TGTGCCTGGAGAGGTCTAGCGGGCATCAATGAGCAGTTCTTC. The encoded protein is CAWRGLAGINEQFF.

This clonotype was observed a few times. The chain carries TRBV27 and TRBJ2-5, with D hard to call. Trimming pared 3 bases from V and 5 bases from J, leaving 13 bases between. Germline CDR1 reads MNHEY; CDR2 reads SMNVEV (reference sequence). The CDR3 consists of 14 residues. As DNA, the CDR3 is TGTGCCAGCAGTTTTCGGGTAGCAGAGGAGACCCAGTACTTC. It is translated as CASSFRVAEETQYF.

CDR3 DNA: TGCGCCAGCAGCGGGACAGCCTCAGGGGCCAACGTCCTGACTTTC. Residues: CASSGTASGANVLTF. The chain combines TRBV5-1 with TRBJ2-6, with TRBD1 identical over 7 bases. J gave up 4 bases and V 4 bases, and 5 bases lay outside the gene matches. Germline loops: CDR1 SGHRS, CDR2 YFSETQ. The CDR3 has 15 amino acids.

The chain employs TRBV7-2 and TRBJ1-2; D not resolved. The V end lost 1 base, the J end lost 4 bases, and 13 bases lay between the germline ends. The CDR3 is 15 amino acids. Germline assignment: CDR1 SGHTA and CDR2 FQGNSA. This CDR3 is CASSLGGRRSYGYTF. CDR3 in DNA: TGTGCCAGCAGCTTAGGAGGGCGACGGTCCTATGGCTACACCTTC.

This clonotype was counted only a few times. The gene calls are TRBV7-2 and TRBJ2-3; D is ambiguous. Germline V gene data show CDR1 as SGHTA and CDR2 as FQGNSA. V was shortened by 5 bases and J by 6 bases, with 12 bases between the two germline ends. CDR3 length: 13 residues. CDR3 sequence (DNA): TGTGCCAGCAGCCCCTACCCCCTGGATACGCAGTATTTT. The encoded protein is CASSPYPLDTQYF.

In its sample, this clonotype was seen a few times. The V gene is TRBV6-6, the J gene TRBJ2-7; TRBD1 is a possible D gene (7 bases). V shed 3 bases and J shed 2 bases, with 14 bases lying between them. There are 15 residues in the CDR3. Germline V CDR1 and CDR2: MNHNY, SVGAGI (reference sequence). CDR3 sequence reads: CASSYRSGGPYEQYF. The CDR3 region has the DNA TGTGCCAGCAGTTATCGGTCAGGGGGGCCCTACGAGCAGTACTTC.

The sample holds many counts of this clonotype. The chain couples TRBV19 to TRBJ1-4; 9 bases line up with TRBD1. J lost 4 bases, V lost 5 bases, and 2 bases had no gene match. The CDR3 is 14 amino acids. Germline-derived CDR1 and CDR2 are LNHDA and SQIVND (reference sequence). The CDR3 sequence is CASSAGQGNEKLFF. CDR3 DNA sequence: TGTGCCAGTAGTGCGGGACAGGGTAATGAAAAACTGTTTTTT.

The J gene is TRBJ2-3, the V gene TRBV7-9; 7 bases map to TRBD1. The length of the CDR3 is 16 residues. Germline V gives CDR1 SEHNR, CDR2 FQNEAQ (reference sequence). J gave up 0 bases and V 1 base, and 4 bases lay outside the gene matches. CDR3 region: CASSLGARGSTDTQYF. The CDR3 DNA reads TGTGCCAGCAGCTTAGGGGCCAGGGGGAGCACAGATACGCAGTATTTT.

The rearrangement uses TRBV23-1 and TRBJ2-2; maybe TRBD1 (6 bases). Being an ORF, TRBV23-1 has a function that is uncertain. The CDR3 loop spans 15 amino acids. Trimming cost V 7 bases and J 3 bases, with 15 bases left between them. In nucleotides, the CDR3 is TGCGCCAGCAAAGGGGGTGCGATAGACACCGGGGAGCTGTTTTTT. Its protein is CASKGGAIDTGELFF.

The sample holds many counts of this clonotype. The genes are TRBV20-1 and TRBJ2-2; 10 bases fit TRBD2. Germline V gives CDR1 DFQATT, CDR2 SNEGSKA (reference sequence). The CDR3 consists of 15 residues. The V gene end was trimmed by 5 bases and the J gene end by 6 bases; junction bases not matched to a gene: 9. The CDR3 is CSAPSLAGLPGELFF. DNA of the CDR3: TGCAGTGCTCCCTCACTAGCGGGGCTACCCGGGGAGCTGTTTTTT.

This chain joins TRBV4-3 and TRBJ2-1; 8 bases are a match to TRBD1. The germline V gene encodes CDR1 LGHNA and CDR2 YSLEER. The length of the CDR3 is 18 residues. Losses at the gene ends were 1 base for V and 5 bases for J; bases not matched to a gene: 13. The CDR3 bases are TGCGCCAGCAGCCAAGTACCCCCGACAGGGGTGTTGGACAATGAGCAGTTCTTC. Its translation is CASSQVPPTGVLDNEQFF.